The clone carrying this T cell receptor (beta chain) was counted many times. A second PCR of roughly 7 to 11 cycles used a sample-barcoded 5' primer and a J-beta primer mix. Each cDNA molecule, via a template-switch adaptor with 12 random nucleotides, was tagged. Sequencing of every sample gave 2.5 million or more CDR3-containing paired-end reads. TCRdb re-called the 5' RACE reads with MiXCR, one entry per CDR3 protein. This repertoire shows just over 1 million distinct CDR3 sequences, 35% to 50% found once; its top ten account for approximately 20%. The sample comes from a study of blood T cells in healthy people across ages. This CDR3 region has 12 residues. Trimming removed 4 bases from V and 6 bases from J, with 11 bases in between. Germline CDR1 is SGDLS and CDR2 is YYNGEE.

The clonotype originates from a woman aged 60-70 years in good health. The sample consisted of blood. The chain employs TRBV9 and TRBJ2-7; D is uncertain. CDR3 sequence: CASSSFESEQYF. The CDR3 coding sequence is TGTGCCAGCAGCTCCTTCGAGAGCGAGCAGTACTTC. The entire variable domain, with the rest obtained from reference TRBV9 and TRBJ2-7, is as follows: DSGVTQTPKHLITATGQRVTLRCSPRSGDLSVYWYQQSLDQGLQFLIQYYNGEERAKGNILERFSAQQFPDLHSELNLSSLELGDSALYFCASSSFESEQYFGPGTRLTVT.